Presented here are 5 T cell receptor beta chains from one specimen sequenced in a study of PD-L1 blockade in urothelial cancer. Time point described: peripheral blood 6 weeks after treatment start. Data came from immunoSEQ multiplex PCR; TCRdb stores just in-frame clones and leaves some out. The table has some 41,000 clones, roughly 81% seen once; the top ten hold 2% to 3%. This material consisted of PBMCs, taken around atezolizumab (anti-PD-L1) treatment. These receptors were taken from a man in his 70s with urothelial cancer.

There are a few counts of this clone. Here the CDR3 DNA reads TGTGCCAGCAGCCCGGACAGGGGGATAATTAGTACTGAAGCTTTCTTT. It specifies CASSPDRGIISTEAFF. This rearrangement joins TRBV11-2 to TRBJ1-1; 10 positions agree with TRBD1. The CDR3 is made up of 16 amino acids. CDR1 is SGHAT, CDR2 FQNNGV, per germline. The junction had 11 bases not matched to a gene; V was cut back by 5 bases and J by 5 bases.

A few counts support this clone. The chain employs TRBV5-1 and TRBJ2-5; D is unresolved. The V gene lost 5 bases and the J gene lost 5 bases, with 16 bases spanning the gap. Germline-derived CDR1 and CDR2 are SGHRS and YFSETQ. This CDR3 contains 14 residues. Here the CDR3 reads CASSAPPARETQYF. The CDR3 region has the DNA TGCGCCAGCAGTGCCCCCCCCGCGCGGGAGACCCAGTACTTC. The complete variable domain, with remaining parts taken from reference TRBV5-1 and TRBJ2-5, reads KAGVTQTPRYLIKTRGQQVTLSCSPISGHRSVSWYQQTPGQGLQFLFEYFSETQRNKGNFPGRFSGRQFSNSRSEMNVSTLELGDSALYLCASSAPPARETQYFGPGTRLLVL.

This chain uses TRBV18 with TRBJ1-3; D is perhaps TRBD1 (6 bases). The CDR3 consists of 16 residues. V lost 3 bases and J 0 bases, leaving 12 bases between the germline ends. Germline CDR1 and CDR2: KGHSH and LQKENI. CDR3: CASSPSGQTSGNTIYF. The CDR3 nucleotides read TGTGCCAGCTCACCGTCCGGACAGACCTCTGGAAACACCATATATTTT.

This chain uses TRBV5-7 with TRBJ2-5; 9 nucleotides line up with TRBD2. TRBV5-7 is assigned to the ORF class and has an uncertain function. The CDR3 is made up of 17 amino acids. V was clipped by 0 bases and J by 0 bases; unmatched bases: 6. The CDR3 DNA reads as TGTGCCAGCAGCTTGGTTTGTCTAGCGGGACACCAAGAGACCCAGTACTTC. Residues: CASSLVCLAGHQETQYF.

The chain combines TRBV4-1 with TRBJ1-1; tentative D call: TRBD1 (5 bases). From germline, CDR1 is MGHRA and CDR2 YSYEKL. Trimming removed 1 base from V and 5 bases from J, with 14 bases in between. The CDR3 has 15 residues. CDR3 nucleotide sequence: TGCGCCAGCAGCCAAGCATGGAGGGGAAGGACTGAAGCTTTCTTT. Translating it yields CASSQAWRGRTEAFF.